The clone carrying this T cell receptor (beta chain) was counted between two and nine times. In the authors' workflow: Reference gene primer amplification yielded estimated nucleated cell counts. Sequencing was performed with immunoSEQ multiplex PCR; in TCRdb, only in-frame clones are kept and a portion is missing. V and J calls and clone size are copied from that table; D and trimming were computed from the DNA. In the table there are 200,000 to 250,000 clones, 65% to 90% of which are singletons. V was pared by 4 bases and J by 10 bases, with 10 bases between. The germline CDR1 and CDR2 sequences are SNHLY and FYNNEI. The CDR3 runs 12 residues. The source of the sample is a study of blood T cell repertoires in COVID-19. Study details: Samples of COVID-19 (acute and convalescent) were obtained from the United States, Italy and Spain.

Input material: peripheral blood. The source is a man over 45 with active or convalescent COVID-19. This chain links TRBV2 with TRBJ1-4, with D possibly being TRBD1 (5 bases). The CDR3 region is CASSVGAGKLFF. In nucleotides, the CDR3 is TGTGCCAGCAGTGTTGGGGCCGGAAAACTGTTTTTT.